This T cell receptor beta chain came from a study of cytomegalovirus exposure and HLA in healthy donors (dated by TCRdb to the late 2010s). Background for the entire study: In an earlier analysis of 587 of the donors, 276 Gb of sequence data and 90 million to 120 million unique TCR beta sequences from 180 million or so T cells were reported. Rather than using new phenotypic data, the later analysis identified candidate immune exposures from TCR beta sequences and from how often those sequences occurred across donors. Besides the first cohort of 666 subjects, a separate validation cohort made up of over 95 different subjects was used. Using immunosequencing, the study profiled T cell repertoires from 500 to 800 subjects and related those repertoires to cytomegalovirus serostatus. Across roughly 420 genotyped donors of the cohort, an average of approximately 200,000 unique TCR beta nucleotide sequences per donor were sequenced, and about a sixth of those sequences were non-productive. Donor age, sex, ethnicity and CMV serostatus were collected together with the repertoire data. All discovery cohort repertoires had been generated on a single sequencing platform. HLA typing covered class I and class II loci at four-digit resolution. A few DR-DQ haplotypes were handled as single units for association and clustering because linkage in the cohort was strong. Of the approximately 370 genotyped donors, 65% to 90% were placed in the genetic ancestry cluster associated with self-reported Caucasian donors. To decide whether each TCR beta V gene segment behaved as functional or pseudogenic, an earlier analysis of over 500 of the donors relied on high-throughput TCR beta sequencing. To predict cytomegalovirus infection status, the study combined high-throughput TCR immunosequencing, statistical association of individual TCRs with disease status, and machine learning. To study patterns of TCR occurrence, a later analysis re-analyzed previously published TCR beta repertoires from several hundred donors and added high-resolution HLA genotyping. In a later genetic analysis, genome-wide SNP genotypes for about three fifths of the roughly 670 donors were used, and that subset was treated as a discovery cohort. An early release covering roughly 640 HLA-typed donors comprised approximately 290 gigabases of sequencing data and around 85 million unique TCR sequences. Typing coverage differed by locus: A, B, C, DRB1 and DQB1 were typed in about 629-640 donors, DQA1 in roughly 500, DPA1 in approximately 600, and DPB1 in 472. The study aimed to test whether signatures of past pathogen exposure could be identified by cataloging public T cell receptors.

In total, approximately 690 healthy bone marrow donors made up the cohort. Cohort members were all nominally healthy when sampled, although unrecorded immune exposures were likely present. Of the approximately 610 cohort members, around 290 had positive CMV serostatus and just over 350 had negative CMV serostatus, and CMV serostatus was not recorded for the donor. Each donor provided a peripheral blood sample, and peripheral blood mononuclear cells were used for TCR beta sequencing. Genomic DNA was extracted from the blood cell samples with the Qiagen DNeasy Blood Extraction Kit. As for this clone: Its specific antigen is unknown. One base away there is no much larger clone; base qualities are not given.

Library method: the immunoSEQ multiplex PCR assay. For the multiplex PCR, a mixture combining 60 forward primers for TCR Vbeta segments and 13 reverse primers for TCR Jbeta segments was used. The CDR3 region of rearranged TCR beta genes was amplified from genomic DNA with a multiplex PCR assay. Amplified TCR beta libraries were sequenced as 87-base-pair reads on the Illumina HiSeq System. Per the source publication's procedure: Across the roughly 670 repertoires, a later analysis counted 75 million to 90 million unique TCR beta chains, some 11 million of which were shared by at least two donors. To remove PCR and sequencing errors, raw reads were error-corrected and collapsed into unique sequences using a nearest-neighbor algorithm that merged closely related sequences. To assign V, D and J gene segments, CDR3 sequences were aligned to IMGT reference sequences. For a sequence to be retained, a match of at least six nucleotides was required to both a V gene segment and a J gene segment. Rearrangements were classified as productive when the CDR3 lacked stop codons and remained in frame with V and J, and all other rearrangements were classified as non-productive. CDR3 was defined by IMGT convention, running from the second conserved V-encoded cysteine to the conserved J-encoded phenylalanine. Sequences without an unambiguous match to a single V gene segment were excluded from the earlier analysis of 450 to 750 of the donors. An earlier analysis of several hundred of the donors called V segments functional above 56.7% productive rearrangements and segregating when the between-donor standard deviation exceeded 5%. A statistical classification framework was built to diagnose cytomegalovirus status from the catalog of TCR beta chain sequences. V and J gene assignment, in a later analysis, came from comparing TCR nucleotide sequences with IMGT/GENE-DB human TR gene sequences. A later analysis assigned CDR3 sequences and most-parsimonious VDJ recombination scenarios with the TCRdist pipeline. In a later analysis, each TCR beta chain was defined by its CDR3 amino acid sequence together with its V-gene family, and reads without a unique V-gene family were excluded. As a way to deal with suspected cross-contamination and a sequencing artifact, a later analysis dropped 450 to 600 nucleotide sequences that were highly shared and had low generation probability. A later analysis calculated a clonal expansion index for each public chain from normalized within-repertoire ranks of inferred template counts. A later analysis computed generation probabilities with a VDJ recombination model fitted to out-of-frame rearrangements, and checked the results against IGoR. In a later analysis, TCR-TCR, TCR-HLA and TCR-CMV co-occurrence was scored with hypergeometric tests, and a repertoire-size bias correction was applied to TCR pairs. To estimate false discovery rates, a later analysis permuted the HLA or CMV assignments 20 times. In a later analysis, co-occurring TCRs were grouped using DBSCAN, with TCRdist sequence similarity added in when clustering inside HLA-allele-positive subsets. For co-occurrence clustering, repertoires with fewer than 30,000 or more than 120,000 public chains were excluded, along with a handful of repertoires with anomalous nucleotide sharing. TCRdb obtained this table from immuneACCESS and retained in-frame rearrangements with V and J assigned. These tables miss some clones; where compared with another copy, unresolved V genes account for less than half of the shortfall, and the remainder is unexplained. V and J calls and clone size are given by that table; D and trimming were obtained from the DNA. A total of about 140,000 clones appear in this sample, 60% to 75% of them only once. About 1.5% of the sample is taken by the ten largest.

The study at large found these results: A cluster of highly shared sequence variants was judged likely to be a technical artifact of the sequencing pipeline. According to a later analysis, most CMV-associated TCR beta chains appeared to be HLA-restricted, and the HLA associations seemed to be driven largely by CMV exposure. Some IMGT-functional V segments, including TRBV6-2 and TRBV6-3, could not be told apart with the 87-base-pair reads, so those segments were excluded. In a later analysis, several top co-occurrence clusters were reported to appear linked to parvovirus B19, influenza, CMV and Epstein-Barr virus. The classifier was reported to diagnose cytomegalovirus status with high specificity and sensitivity in both the original cohort and the validation cohort. Presence/absence analyses assumed roughly uniform sequencing depth across donors, an assumption that may not hold. A few of the identified cytomegalovirus-associated TCR beta chains were confirmed in vitro to be specific for cytomegalovirus antigens. Compared with the 666-donor mean, donors in an Asian-associated ancestry cluster had fewer N-insertions in productive TCRs, according to a later genetic analysis. V-gene and J-gene trimming of TCR beta chains was associated with a missense DCLRE1C variant in a later genetic analysis, and the association was replicated in an independent cohort. This cohort had only TCR beta chains sequenced, and the lack of alpha or paired-chain data limited which features could be detected. The earlier analysis of approximately 540 of the donors excluded roughly 17 rarely observed V segments, including chromosome 9 orphons, because counts were too low. A further reported finding was that TCR beta sequences accurately predicted the HLA-A and HLA-B alleles for most subjects in the first cohort. At a false discovery rate of 0.05, a later analysis linked 15,000 to 20,000 TCR beta sequences to specific HLA alleles. In a later analysis, the rate of TCR association differed among HLA loci, with DRB1 alleles having the most associated TCRs and HLA-C alleles having the fewest. Linkage disequilibrium might explain the correlated functional status among segregating V segments, but an unknown experimental factor could not be excluded. Broadly in line with IMGT annotations, most TCR beta V segments showed up in productive rearrangements about 87% or about 30% of the time in an earlier analysis of 450 to 750 of the donors. Assigning TCR associations to individual alleles was difficult when HLA alleles, especially DR and DQ, strongly co-occurred. Because HLA typing was missing for some donors at each locus, association tests included only the typed subset. According to the authors, the approach could potentially be generalized to other disease states and immunological phenotypes. Compared with equally common non-associated chains, HLA-associated TCR beta chains in a later analysis were more clonally expanded and had lower generation probabilities. The study listed approximately 150 TCR beta chains as associated with cytomegalovirus. Immune exposure information for the cohort was limited to CMV serostatus. Across donors, most TCR sequences were observed very rarely, whereas some public TCRs were present in many individuals.

A distance of 27 bases separates the germline ends of V and J, which lose 4 bases and 3 bases respectively. From its cysteine to its phenylalanine, the CDR3 spans 19 amino acids. The CDR3 DNA has 57 bases and is translated from base 1. The germline V gene (reference sequence) gives CDR1 as LNHDA and CDR2 as SQIVND. The rearrangement joined TRBV19 to TRBJ1-2; 6 matching bases give a weak D call of TRBD1. The receptor was derived from a human donor in good health. Sequencing was carried out using PBMCs. In nucleotides, the sequence is TGTGCCAGTAGTAGGTTGGGGCTGGCTACAGGGCGATGGGACTATGGCTACACCTTC. Its protein reads: CASSRLGLATGRWDYGYTF.